These 32 T cell receptor beta chains share one sample of origin, sequenced in a study of blood T cell repertoires in COVID-19 (dated by TCRdb to the early 2020s). The library was made by the immunoSEQ multiplex PCR assay. This is the immuneACCESS table as TCRdb keeps it, with only in-frame sequences that have V and J called. A part of the clones is gone; compared with another copy, unresolved V genes explain less than half, and the rest is unexplained. This sample is represented by more than 120,000 clones; roughly 87% of them were singletons. Of the sample, 0.8% to 0.95% is held by the ten largest clones. Sequenced input: peripheral blood. These receptors were collected from a woman in her fifties or sixties with acute or convalescent COVID-19.

This clone has a single count. The chain combines TRBV4-1 with TRBJ1-1, with 8 positions matching TRBD1. Trimming removed 2 bases from V and 1 base from J; junction bases left unmatched: 6. Germline V gene sequence: CDR1 MGHRA, CDR2 YSYEKL. This CDR3 is 16 amino acids long. The CDR3 region has the DNA TGCGCCAGCAGCCAATCCGGACAGGGCGGGAACACTGAAGCTTTCTTT. This codes for CASSQSGQGGNTEAFF.

The CDR3 nucleotides read TGTGCCATGGAACGTTTCTCGGGGGGCCCTGAAGCTTTCTTT. Residues: CAMERFSGGPEAFF. This rearrangement joins TRBV30 to TRBJ1-1; possibly TRBD1 for D (6 bases). Per germline, CDR1 GTSNPN and CDR2 SVGIG (reference sequence). The CDR3 is 14 amino acids. V dropped 8 bases and J dropped 6 bases, with 22 bases sitting between them.

The chain links TRBV10-2 to TRBJ2-2; 9 nucleotides align to TRBD2. The germline V gene has CDR1 WSHSY and CDR2 SAAADI. V lost 3 bases, J lost 7 bases, and 9 bases stayed unmatched. CDR3 length: 16 amino acids. The CDR3 DNA sequence: TGCGCCAGCAGTGATGTAGATACTAGCGGGTACGGGGAGCTGTTTTTT. It yields the protein CASSDVDTSGYGELFF.

J is TRBJ2-7 and V is TRBV11-2, with D possibly matching TRBD1 (6 bases). This CDR3 has 13 amino acids. Germline CDR1 SGHAT, CDR2 FQNNGV. Trimming pared 2 bases from V and 4 bases from J, leaving 9 bases between. CDR3 coding DNA: TGTGCCAGCAGCTTAAACAGGGAATACGAGCAGTACTTC. Translating it yields CASSLNREYEQYF.

The chain couples TRBV9 to TRBJ2-1; D gene uncertain. V shed 4 bases and J shed 1 base, with 12 bases lying between them. This CDR3 is built from 15 residues. Looked up from germline, CDR1 is SGDLS and CDR2 is YYNGEE. In DNA form, the CDR3 reads TGTGCCAGCAGCAGGAAGGCGGTTTCCTACAATGAGCAGTTCTTC. Translation gives CASSRKAVSYNEQFF.

This chain links TRBV7-3 with TRBJ2-1; 11 bases are shared with TRBD2. Trimming took 5 bases from V and 8 from J; bases not matched to a gene: 8. This CDR3 region has 15 residues. CDR1 and CDR2 (germline): SGHTA, FQGTGA. The CDR3 DNA follows: TGTGCCAGCAGCCTACTAGCGGGAGCGAGTGATGAGCAGTTCTTC. Encoded protein: CASSLLAGASDEQFF.

V is TRBV3-1 (or the pseudogene TRBV3-2) and J is TRBJ1-2; maybe TRBD1 (6 bases). CDR1 and CDR2 (germline): LGHDT, YNNKEL (reference sequence). The CDR3 sequence is 13 residues long. V was shortened by 4 bases and J by 3 bases, with 9 bases between the two germline ends. The CDR3 here is CASSLDRYYGYTF. CDR3 DNA sequence: TGTGCCAGCAGCCTCGACAGGTACTATGGCTACACCTTC.

The V and J genes are TRBV10-3 and TRBJ2-3; 13 bases are a match to TRBD2. Germline assignment: CDR1 ENHRY and CDR2 SYGVKD. The CDR3 is made up of 20 amino acids. J gave up 6 bases and V 4 bases, and 19 bases lay outside the gene matches. CDR3 nucleotides: TGTGCCATCAGTGCGACCGGGACAGGGGGGACTAGCGGGGTCCGGGATACGCAGTATTTT. Protein sequence: CAISATGTGGTSGVRDTQYF.

This chain uses TRBV4-1 with TRBJ2-2; TRBD2 matches 9 bases. The CDR3 extends over 17 amino acids. Trimming at V came to 0 bases and at J to 5 bases, leaving 7 bases not matched to a gene. CDR1 is MGHRA and CDR2 is YSYEKL in the germline V gene. The chain's CDR3 is CASSQDGAGGWTGELFF. CDR3 sequence (DNA): TGCGCCAGCAGCCAAGATGGAGCGGGGGGCTGGACCGGGGAGCTGTTTTTT.

The chain carries TRBV12-2 and TRBJ2-1; the table's D call, TRBD2, was not checked against the DNA. TRBV12-2 is marked as a pseudogene. The CDR3 runs to 16 residues. This CDR3 reads CASRFCPGSGYNEQFF. DNA of the CDR3: TGTGCAAGTCGCTTCTGTCCCGGGAGCGGGTACAATGAGCAGTTCTTC.

This clone came up once. CDR3 protein: CASSFGSQETQYF. CDR3 bases: TGTGCCAGCAGCTTCGGGTCCCAAGAGACCCAGTACTTC. The chain recombines TRBV7-3 with TRBJ2-5; D not resolved. Trimming took off 3 bases at V and 1 base at J, with 6 bases between the two ends. Germline lookup yields CDR1 SGHTA and CDR2 FQGTGA. The CDR3 has 13 amino acids.

V gene TRBV11-2 combines with J gene TRBJ1-1, with D tentatively TRBD1 (5 bases). The germline gives CDR1 SGHAT, CDR2 FQNNGV. Trimming removed 4 bases at V and 6 bases at J, with 6 bases between. CDR3 length: 11 residues. The CDR3 sequence is CASSSRAEAFF. The CDR3 nucleotides read TGTGCCAGCAGCTCCAGGGCTGAAGCTTTCTTT. Complete variable domain (other parts from reference TRBV11-2 and TRBJ1-1): EAGVAQSPRYKIIEKRQSVAFWCNPISGHATLYWYQQILGQGPKLLIQFQNNGVVDDSQLPKDRFSAERLKGVDSTLKIQPAKLEDSAVYLCASSSRAEAFFGQGTRLTVV.

The CDR3 spells CATSDRTTGDTEAFF. CDR3 DNA sequence: TGTGCCACCAGTGATCGCACTACAGGGGACACTGAAGCTTTCTTT. This rearrangement joins TRBV24-1 to TRBJ1-1; TRBD1 matches 7 bases. Germline CDR1 reads KGHDR; CDR2 reads SFDVKD. The CDR3 extends over 15 amino acids. After removal of 3 bases from V and 3 bases from J, the junction contained 6 bases not matched to a gene.

This chain uses TRBV3-1 (or the pseudogene TRBV3-2) with TRBJ2-5; 11 bases are a match to TRBD1. CDR1 and CDR2 (germline): LGHDT, YNNKEL (reference sequence). The V gene end was trimmed by 6 bases and the J gene end by 2 bases; junction bases not matched to a gene: 5. The CDR3 contains 15 residues. CDR3 DNA sequence: TGTGCCAGCAGTGGCCGGGACAGGGGGCAAGAGACCCAGTACTTC. It translates to CASSGRDRGQETQYF.

The rearrangement links TRBV3-1 (or the pseudogene TRBV3-2) to TRBJ1-1; 11 bases map to TRBD1. Germline V lookup: CDR1 LGHDT, CDR2 YNNKEL (reference sequence). The CDR3 sequence is 16 residues long. Unmatched junction bases numbered 7, after V lost 2 bases and J lost 5 bases. This chain's CDR3 is CASSQPPDRGLTEAFF. The CDR3 nucleotides are TGTGCCAGCAGCCAACCCCCGGACAGGGGGCTGACTGAAGCTTTCTTT.

The chain recombines TRBV6-5 with TRBJ1-3; 9 bases fit TRBD1. The CDR3 is made up of 14 amino acids. CDR1 is MNHEY, CDR2 SVGAGI, per germline. Germline trimming cut 6 bases from V and 3 bases from J; bases unmatched to any gene: 3. This CDR3 is CASSRTGVGNTIYF. CDR3 sequence (DNA): TGTGCCAGCAGCCGGACAGGGGTTGGAAACACCATATATTTT.

The V and J genes are TRBV9 and TRBJ2-3; 9 positions match TRBD2. Germline CDR1 is SGDLS and CDR2 is YYNGEE. The CDR3 totals 16 residues. J gave up 4 bases and V 3 bases, and 9 bases lay outside the gene matches. The CDR3 coding sequence is TGTGCCAGCAGCGCGCGAGGTAGCGGGAGTTCAGATACGCAGTATTTT. Its protein product is CASSARGSGSSDTQYF. Combining the CDR3 with reference TRBV9 and TRBJ2-3 gives the whole variable domain DSGVTQTPKHLITATGQRVTLRCSPRSGDLSVYWYQQSLDQGLQFLIQYYNGEERAKGNILERFSAQQFPDLHSELNLSSLELGDSALYFCASSARGSGSSDTQYFGPGTRLTVL.

The chain joins TRBV19 to TRBJ2-1; 9 bases fit TRBD2. This CDR3 has 15 amino acids. V shed 3 bases and J 7 bases; nucleotides not matched to a gene: 7. CDR1 is LNHDA, CDR2 SQIVND, per germline (reference sequence). CDR3 nucleotide sequence: TGTGCCAGTAGTATTGGGCTAGCGGGAATGAATGAGCAGTTCTTC. Its protein is CASSIGLAGMNEQFF.

The chain carries TRBV9 and TRBJ1-4, with D perhaps TRBD1 (6 bases). Germline V lookup: CDR1 SGDLS, CDR2 YYNGEE. The CDR3 consists of 14 residues. Trimming took 4 bases from V and 5 from J, leaving 12 bases between them. As DNA, the CDR3 is TGTGCCAGCAGCCCGGGACACTTGAATGAAAAACTGTTTTTT. It codes for CASSPGHLNEKLFF.

J is TRBJ1-1 and V is TRBV7-3, with TRBD1 identical over 10 bases. Germline values: CDR1 SGHTA, CDR2 FQGTGA. The CDR3 sequence is 15 residues long. Unmatched junction bases numbered 2, after V lost 3 bases and J lost 1 base. The CDR3 loop is CASSLWTGGNTEAFF. DNA of the CDR3: TGTGCCAGCAGCTTGTGGACAGGGGGGAACACTGAAGCTTTCTTT.

V is TRBV7-9 and J is TRBJ1-1; no firm D call. The CDR3 covers 14 residues. Germline CDR1 reads SEHNR; CDR2 reads FQNEAQ (reference sequence). The ends were cut back, 1 base at V and 1 base at J, with 7 bases in the middle. The CDR3 protein is CASSLGQSNTEAFF. As DNA, the CDR3 is TGTGCCAGCAGCTTAGGGCAATCGAACACTGAAGCTTTCTTT.

V gene TRBV20-1 combines with J gene TRBJ2-7, with TRBD2 matching 12 bases. Germline loops: CDR1 DFQATT, CDR2 SNEGSKA (reference sequence). The ends lost 3 bases at V and 4 bases at J; junction bases unmatched: 7. The CDR3 totals 15 residues. CDR3 bases: TGCAGTGCTAGTCTACGACTAGCGGGAGTTTACGAGCAGTACTTC. Its protein product is CSASLRLAGVYEQYF.

This chain links TRBV5-4 with TRBJ1-2; 8 bases align to TRBD1. This CDR3 is 15 amino acids long. Per the germline V gene, CDR1 is SGHNT and CDR2 is YYREEE (reference sequence). Germline trimming cut 4 bases from V and 1 base from J; bases unmatched to any gene: 6. DNA of the CDR3: TGTGCCAGCAGCGGCAGGGGGCCGCATAACTATGGCTACACCTTC. It encodes CASSGRGPHNYGYTF.

The chain carries TRBV7-9 and TRBJ2-1; D perhaps matches TRBD1 (5 bases). There are 14 residues in the CDR3. Germline V CDR1 and CDR2: SEHNR, FQNEAQ (reference sequence). V was cut by 5 bases and J by 4 bases, with 12 bases left in between. The CDR3 sequence is CASSPVGAYNEQFF. CDR3 DNA sequence: TGTGCCAGCAGCCCGGTAGGGGCGTACAATGAGCAGTTCTTC. The full variable domain, completed using reference TRBV7-9 and TRBJ2-1, is DTGVSQNPRHKITKRGQNVTFRCDPISEHNRLYWYRQTLGQGPEFLTYFQNEAQLEKSRLLSDRFSAERPKGSFSTLEIQRTEQGDSAMYLCASSPVGAYNEQFFGPGTRLTVL.

The V and J genes are TRBV5-4 and TRBJ1-6; TRBD1 might be the D (6 bases). V was cut by 0 bases and J by 3 bases, with 7 bases left in between. CDR1 SGHNT and CDR2 YYREEE come from the germline V gene (reference sequence). The CDR3 has 15 amino acids. The CDR3 DNA sequence: TGTGCCAGCAGCTTGGGACAGGACTATAATTCACCCCTCCACTTT. Residues: CASSLGQDYNSPLHF.

This chain joins TRBV18 and TRBJ1-5; 7 bases agree with TRBD1. Germline-derived CDR1 and CDR2 are KGHSH and LQKENI. Trimming at V came to 3 bases and at J to 1 base, leaving 3 bases not matched to a gene. The CDR3 extends over 15 amino acids. The CDR3 sequence is CASSPETGSNQPQHF. The CDR3 DNA reads TGTGCCAGCTCACCTGAGACAGGGAGCAATCAGCCCCAGCATTTT.

This sequence joins TRBV3-1 (or the pseudogene TRBV3-2) and TRBJ1-4; 7 bases line up with TRBD1. The CDR3 is 11 amino acids. Germline V gives CDR1 LGHDT, CDR2 YNNKEL (reference sequence). With V trimmed by 3 bases and J by 14 bases, 3 bases remained unmatched. DNA for the CDR3: TGTGCCAGCAGCCAGACAGGGCTGCTGTTTTTT. It specifies CASSQTGLLFF.

The V call is TRBV30, the J call TRBJ1-3; unclear D gene. Germline V lookup: CDR1 GTSNPN, CDR2 SVGIG (reference sequence). The CDR3 loop spans 13 amino acids. The V and J ends lost 4 bases and 3 bases respectively, with 10 bases between them. In DNA, the CDR3 is TGTGCCTGGATTCGGGGAGTTGGAAACACCATATATTTT. Encoded protein: CAWIRGVGNTIYF.

This clone appeared once. The chain couples TRBV18 to TRBJ1-4; no clear D gene. CDR3 length: 16 amino acids. Germline V CDR1 and CDR2: KGHSH, LQKENI. V was shortened by 1 base and J by 0 bases, with 9 bases between the two germline ends. CDR3 bases: TGTGCCAGCTCACCACAAAGGAGAACAACTAATGAAAAACTGTTTTTT. Amino acid sequence: CASSPQRRTTNEKLFF.

This clone has more than one count but fewer than ten. The rearrangement links TRBV6-6 to TRBJ1-6; a possible D gene is TRBD1 (6 bases). The CDR3 has 14 amino acids. Trimming stripped 5 bases from V and 7 bases from J, with 12 bases between. Germline values: CDR1 MNHNY, CDR2 SVGAGI (reference sequence). CDR3: CASSVTGINSPLHF. CDR3 DNA sequence: TGTGCCAGCAGTGTAACAGGGATAAATTCACCCCTCCACTTT.

This sequence joins TRBV19 and TRBJ2-3, with 7 bases aligning to TRBD1. CDR1 LNHDA and CDR2 SQIVND come from the germline V gene (reference sequence). This CDR3 has 14 amino acids. Trimming at V came to 1 base and at J to 5 bases, leaving 3 bases not matched to a gene. CDR3 nucleotides: TGTGCCAGTAGTATAGCTACAGGGGTAGATACGCAGTATTTT. Protein: CASSIATGVDTQYF.

The chain is built from TRBV6-6 and TRBJ2-2, with D perhaps TRBD2 (7 bases). Germline CDR1 and CDR2: MNHNY and SVGAGI (reference sequence). The V end was cut by 11 bases, the J end by 5 bases, with 15 bases between. The CDR3 is made up of 13 amino acids. The CDR3 reads CAGGGGRTGELFF. The CDR3, as DNA: TGTGCCGGGGGCGGGGGCCGGACCGGGGAGCTGTTTTTT.